This T cell receptor beta chain was recorded in a study of CD8+CD57+ T cells in acquired aplastic anemia. Study information: Mean yield of DNA from sorted CD4+ and CD8+ cells was roughly 3.4 ug.

CDR1 SGHTA and CDR2 FQGNSA come from the germline V gene. This CDR3 contains 14 residues. Study-wide results and limits: It was found that under 30 CD8+ CDR3 sequences were shared between patients and controls.

Genomic DNA acted as the template from which TCR beta VDJ combination and CDR3 sequence profiling were carried out. MiXCR was run by TCRdb on the reads, yielding one entry per CDR3 protein. The table has some 290,000 distinct CDR3 sequences, roughly 50% seen once. As concerns this clonotype: Its antigen is currently unknown. Mismatch with germline at one junction end may stem from a read error.

Sample: sorted CD4+, CD8+, or CD8+CD57+ T cells (not recorded which) from PBMCs. The origin of this receptor is a human donor with severe aplastic anemia or a healthy control (not recorded which). The chain uses TRBV7-2 and TRBJ1-2; tentatively, D is TRBD1 (5 bases). The CDR3 protein is CASSPGTVNYGYAF. CDR3 DNA sequence: TGTGCCAGCAGCCCGGGGACTGTAAACTATGGCTACGCCTTC.